The clone carrying this T cell receptor (beta chain) came up a few times. Its antigen is unknown. Construction of the TCRbeta library involved unique molecular identifiers. From the PCR reads, TCRdb called clonotypes with MiXCR, one entry per CDR3 protein. The table includes hundreds of thousands of distinct CDR3 sequences, over 15% detected once. This entry belongs to a study of T-cell reconstitution after alpha-beta-depleted transplantation in children. Study-wide results and caveats: Elevated TCRbeta diversity at day 60 was traced, in some patients, to surviving recipient T cells and thymic progenitors. A year post-transplant, T-cell counts and diversity derived mostly from newly produced T cells. Expanded graft clones, several hundred of them, were reportedly the source of alpha-beta T cells about two months after transplant.

Germline V lookup: CDR1 MDHEN, CDR2 SYDVKM. The CDR3 is made up of 16 amino acids. The V gene lost 6 bases and the J gene lost 0 bases, with 16 bases spanning the gap. The TCR was taken from a male patient between 2 and 10 years old who had a stem cell transplant for acute lymphoblastic leukemia, so the T cells may come from the graft donor. Sequenced material: PBMCs, mostly from graft donor cells, taken 360 days after TCRalphabeta/CD19-depleted stem cell transplant. V and J are TRBV28 and TRBJ2-3, with D unresolved. Here the CDR3 DNA reads TGTGCCAGCAGCGGGTCAGCCCACCCTAGCACAGATACGCAGTATTTT. Protein: CASSGSAHPSTDTQYF.